This T cell receptor beta chain was captured in a study of chemoradiotherapy in HPV16-positive cancers (dated 2022 in TCRdb). Study-level background: Using functional T-cell assays on cells from two HPV16-positive patients, the researchers defined candidate HPV-specific T-cell clones and common TCR motifs. Whether T-cell immunity against the HPV oncoproteins E6 and E7 changes during chemoradiotherapy and whether survival is affected by this immunity were examined in the study. The candidate HPV-specific TCRs and motifs were subsequently tracked in TCR repertoires obtained from 90 or so patients with HPV-related cancers.

Beyond this particular receptor, the publication reports: The functional definition of HPV-specific T cells was derived from only two HPV16-positive patients, and the survival association was reported for HPV16-positive patients. Expansion of candidate HPV-specific clones and E7-related TCR motifs was observed in the tumor microenvironment during treatment, whereas no such expansion was observed for non-HPV-specific T cells. Improved recurrence-free survival in HPV16-positive patients was associated with expansion of HPV-responsive T cells during chemoradiotherapy.

The library was made by the immunoSEQ multiplex PCR assay. TCRdb provides this immuneACCESS table in a form limited to in-frame rearrangements. Some clones are lacking; in checked studies, under half of them reflect an unresolved V gene, and why the rest are absent is not known. Across this sample there are tens of thousands of clones, with 90% seen only once. Jointly, the top ten make up roughly 3.3% of the sample. The table lists this clone with a count of one. This receptor's antigen is unknown. No base quality information exists; no much larger clone differs at one position. Repertoires were sampled repeatedly over the course of chemoradiotherapy, so clonal expansion could be followed in the tumor microenvironment. For CDR1 and CDR2, the germline V gene lists LGHNA and YSLEER. Germline trimming: 0 bases from V, 4 bases from J; junction bases outside gene matches: 9. From the cysteine up to the phenylalanine, the CDR3 has a length of 18 residues. Solely the CDR3 DNA is kept, with 54 bases framed from the first base.

Sample: blood, taken from a patient who underwent chemoradiotherapy. The chain is encoded by TRBV4-3 joined to TRBJ1-6; 7 junctional bases match TRBD1. The TCR originated in a human donor with HPV-associated anogenital cancer. The sequenced DNA: TGCGCCAGCAGCCAAGATCTCTTAGGGGACAGTTATAATTCACCCCTCCACTTT. This gives the protein CASSQDLLGDSYNSPLHF.